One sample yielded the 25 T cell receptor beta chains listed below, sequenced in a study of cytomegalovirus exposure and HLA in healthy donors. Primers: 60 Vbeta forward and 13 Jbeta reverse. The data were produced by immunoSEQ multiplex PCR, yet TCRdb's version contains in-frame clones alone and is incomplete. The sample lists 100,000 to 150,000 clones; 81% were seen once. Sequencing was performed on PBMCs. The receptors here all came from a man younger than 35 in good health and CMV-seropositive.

The CDR3 here is CASSPSGRYYEQYF. Here the CDR3 DNA reads TGTGCCAGCAGCCCTAGCGGGAGATACTACGAGCAGTACTTC. The rearrangement links TRBV11-2 to TRBJ2-7; 10 bases are a match to TRBD2. The CDR3 runs to 14 residues. The germline V gene has CDR1 SGHAT and CDR2 FQNNGV. The V and J ends lost 5 bases and 3 bases, in that order; junction bases with no gene match: 4.

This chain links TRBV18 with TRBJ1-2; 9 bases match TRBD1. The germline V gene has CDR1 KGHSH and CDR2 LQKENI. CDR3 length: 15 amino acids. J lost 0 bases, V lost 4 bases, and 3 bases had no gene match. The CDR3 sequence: CASSLQGASNYGYTF. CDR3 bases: TGTGCCAGCTCACTACAGGGGGCATCTAACTATGGCTACACCTTC. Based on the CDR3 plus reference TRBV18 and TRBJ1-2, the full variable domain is NAGVMQNPRHLVRRRGQEARLRCSPMKGHSHVYWYRQLPEEGLKFMVYLQKENIIDESGMPKERFSAEFPKEGPSILRIQQVVRGDSAAYFCASSLQGASNYGYTFGSGTRLTVV.

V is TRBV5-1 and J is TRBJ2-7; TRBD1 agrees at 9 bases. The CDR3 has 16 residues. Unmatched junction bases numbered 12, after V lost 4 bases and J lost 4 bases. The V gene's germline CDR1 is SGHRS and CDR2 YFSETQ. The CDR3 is CASSRTTGTGMYEQYF. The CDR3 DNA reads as TGCGCCAGCAGCCGGACCACCGGGACAGGGATGTACGAGCAGTACTTC.

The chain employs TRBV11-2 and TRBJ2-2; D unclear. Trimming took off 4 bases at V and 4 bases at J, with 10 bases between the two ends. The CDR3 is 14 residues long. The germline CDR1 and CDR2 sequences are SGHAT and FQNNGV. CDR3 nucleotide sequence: TGTGCCAGCAGCTCACCGCACTTCACCGGGGAGCTGTTTTTT. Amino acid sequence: CASSSPHFTGELFF.

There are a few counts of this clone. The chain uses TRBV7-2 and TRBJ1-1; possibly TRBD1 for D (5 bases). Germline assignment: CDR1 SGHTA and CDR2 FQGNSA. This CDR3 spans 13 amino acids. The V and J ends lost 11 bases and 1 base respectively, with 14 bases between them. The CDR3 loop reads CAGMRQTNTEAFF. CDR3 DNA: TGTGCCGGAATGAGACAGACGAACACTGAAGCTTTCTTT. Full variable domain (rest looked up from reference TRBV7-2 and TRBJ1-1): GAGVSQSPSNKVTEKGKDVELRCDPISGHTALYWYRQSLGQGLEFLIYFQGNSAPDKSGLPSDRFSAERTGGSVSTLTIQRTQQEDSAVYLCAGMRQTNTEAFFGQGTRLTVV.

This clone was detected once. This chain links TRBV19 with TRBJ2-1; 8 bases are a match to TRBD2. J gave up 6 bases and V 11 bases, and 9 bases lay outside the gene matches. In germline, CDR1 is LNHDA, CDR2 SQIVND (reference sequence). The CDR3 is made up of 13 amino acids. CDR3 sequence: CAGGCGTSNEQFF. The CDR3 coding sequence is TGTGCCGGAGGATGCGGGACTAGCAATGAGCAGTTCTTC. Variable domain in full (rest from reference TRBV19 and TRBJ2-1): DGGITQSPKYLFRKEGQNVTLSCEQNLNHDAMYWYRQDPGQGLRLIYYSQIVNDFQKGDIAEGYSVSREKKESFPLTVTSAQKNPTAFYLCAGGCGTSNEQFFGPGTRLTVL.

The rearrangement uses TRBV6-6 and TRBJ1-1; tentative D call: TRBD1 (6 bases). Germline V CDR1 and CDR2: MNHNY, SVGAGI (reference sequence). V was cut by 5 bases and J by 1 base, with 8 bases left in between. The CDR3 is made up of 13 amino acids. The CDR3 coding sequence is TGTGCCAGCAGTCGGACAGAGAACACTGAAGCTTTCTTT. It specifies CASSRTENTEAFF.

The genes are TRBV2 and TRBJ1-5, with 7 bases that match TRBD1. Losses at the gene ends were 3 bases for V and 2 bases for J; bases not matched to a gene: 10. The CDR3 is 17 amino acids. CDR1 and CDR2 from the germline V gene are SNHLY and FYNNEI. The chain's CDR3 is CASSDLAGGLGNQPQHF. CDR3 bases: TGTGCCAGCAGTGACCTCGCAGGGGGTTTGGGCAATCAGCCCCAGCATTTT.

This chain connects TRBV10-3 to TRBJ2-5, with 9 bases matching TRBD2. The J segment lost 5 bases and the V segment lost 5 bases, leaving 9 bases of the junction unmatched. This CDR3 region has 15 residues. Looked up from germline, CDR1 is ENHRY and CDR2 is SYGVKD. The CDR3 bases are TGTGCCATCAGTTTCGGCGGCGGGAGGGGGGAGACCCAGTACTTC. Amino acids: CAISFGGGRGETQYF.

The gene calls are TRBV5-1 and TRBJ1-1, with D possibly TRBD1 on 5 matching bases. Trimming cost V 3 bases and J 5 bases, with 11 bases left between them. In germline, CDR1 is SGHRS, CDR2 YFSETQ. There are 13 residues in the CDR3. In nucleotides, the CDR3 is TGCGCCAGCAGCTGGGGGGGACCGACTGAAGCTTTCTTT. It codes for CASSWGGPTEAFF. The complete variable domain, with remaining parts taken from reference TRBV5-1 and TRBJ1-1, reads KAGVTQTPRYLIKTRGQQVTLSCSPISGHRSVSWYQQTPGQGLQFLFEYFSETQRNKGNFPGRFSGRQFSNSRSEMNVSTLELGDSALYLCASSWGGPTEAFFGQGTRLTVV.

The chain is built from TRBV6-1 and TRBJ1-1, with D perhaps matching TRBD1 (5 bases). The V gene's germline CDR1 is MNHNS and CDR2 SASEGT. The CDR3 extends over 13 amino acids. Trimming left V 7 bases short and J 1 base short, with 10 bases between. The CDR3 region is CASTQGRNTEAFF. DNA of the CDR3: TGTGCCAGCACCCAGGGTAGGAACACTGAAGCTTTCTTT.

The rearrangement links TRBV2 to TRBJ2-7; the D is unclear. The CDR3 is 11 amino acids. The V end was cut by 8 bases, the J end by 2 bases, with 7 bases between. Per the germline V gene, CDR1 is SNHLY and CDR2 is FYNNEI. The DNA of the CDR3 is TGTGCCAGCGGTGCTGCCTACGAGCAGTACTTC. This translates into CASGAAYEQYF. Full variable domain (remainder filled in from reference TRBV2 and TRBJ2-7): EPEVTQTPSHQVTQMGQEVILRCVPISNHLYFYWYRQILGQKVEFLVSFYNNEISEKSEIFDDQFSVERPDGSNFTLKIRSTKLEDSAMYFCASGAAYEQYFGPGTRLTVT.

CDR3 region: CASSLAGGLRISYNEQFF. The DNA of the CDR3 is TGTGCCAGCAGCTTGGCCGGTGGTCTCCGAATATCCTACAATGAGCAGTTCTTC. The chain recombines TRBV5-4 with TRBJ2-1; D remains ambiguous. The CDR3 runs to 18 residues. From germline, CDR1 is SGHNT and CDR2 YYREEE (reference sequence). Trimming left V 0 bases short and J 1 base short, with 17 bases between.

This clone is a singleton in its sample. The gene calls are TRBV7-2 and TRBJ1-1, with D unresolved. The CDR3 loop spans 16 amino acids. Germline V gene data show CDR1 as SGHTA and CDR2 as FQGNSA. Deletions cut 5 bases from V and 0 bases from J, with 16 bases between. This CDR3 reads CASSPRLGVMNTEAFF. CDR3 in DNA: TGTGCCAGCAGCCCTCGTCTCGGGGTCATGAACACTGAAGCTTTCTTT.

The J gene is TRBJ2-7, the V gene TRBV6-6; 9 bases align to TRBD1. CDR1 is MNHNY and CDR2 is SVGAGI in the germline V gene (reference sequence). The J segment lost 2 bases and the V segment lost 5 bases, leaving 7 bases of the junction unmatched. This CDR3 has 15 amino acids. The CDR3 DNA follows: TGTGCCAGCAGTGTCCAGGGACAGGGCCCCTACGAGCAGTACTTC. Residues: CASSVQGQGPYEQYF.

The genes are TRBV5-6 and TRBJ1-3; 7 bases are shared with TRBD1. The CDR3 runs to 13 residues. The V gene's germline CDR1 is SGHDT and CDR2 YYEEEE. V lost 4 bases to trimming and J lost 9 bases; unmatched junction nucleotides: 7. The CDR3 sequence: CASSLTGIGTIYF. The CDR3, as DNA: TGTGCCAGCAGCCTGACAGGGATTGGCACCATATATTTT.

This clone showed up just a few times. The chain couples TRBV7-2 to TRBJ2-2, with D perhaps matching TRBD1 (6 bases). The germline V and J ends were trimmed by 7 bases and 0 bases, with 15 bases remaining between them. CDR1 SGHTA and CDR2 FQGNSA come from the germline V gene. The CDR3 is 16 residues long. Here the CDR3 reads CASTSLGQTNTGELFF. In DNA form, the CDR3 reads TGTGCCAGCACCTCCCTAGGACAGACGAACACCGGGGAGCTGTTTTTT.

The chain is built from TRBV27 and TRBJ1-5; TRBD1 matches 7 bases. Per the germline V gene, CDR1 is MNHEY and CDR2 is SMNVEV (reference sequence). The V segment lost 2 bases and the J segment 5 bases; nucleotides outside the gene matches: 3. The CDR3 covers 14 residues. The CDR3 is CASSLRGGDQPQHF. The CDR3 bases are TGTGCCAGCAGTTTACGAGGGGGCGATCAGCCCCAGCATTTT.

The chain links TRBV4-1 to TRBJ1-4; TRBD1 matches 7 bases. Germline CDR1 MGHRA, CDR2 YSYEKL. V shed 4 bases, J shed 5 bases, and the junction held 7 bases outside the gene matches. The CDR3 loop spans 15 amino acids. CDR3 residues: CASSRPGQINEKLFF. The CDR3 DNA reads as TGCGCCAGCAGCCGACCGGGACAGATAAATGAAAAACTGTTTTTT.

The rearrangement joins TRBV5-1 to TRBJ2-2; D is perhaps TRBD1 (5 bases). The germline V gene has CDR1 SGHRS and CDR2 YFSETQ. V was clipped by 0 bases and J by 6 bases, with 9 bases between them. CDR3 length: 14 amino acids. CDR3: CASSLDGASGELFF. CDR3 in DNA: TGCGCCAGCAGCTTGGATGGGGCTTCCGGGGAGCTGTTTTTT.

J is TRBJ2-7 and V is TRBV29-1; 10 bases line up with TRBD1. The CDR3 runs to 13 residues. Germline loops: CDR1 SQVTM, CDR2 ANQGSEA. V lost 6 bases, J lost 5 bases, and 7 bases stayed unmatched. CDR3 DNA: TGCAGCGTCGCAACGGGACAGGGGCACGAGCAGTACTTC. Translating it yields CSVATGQGHEQYF.

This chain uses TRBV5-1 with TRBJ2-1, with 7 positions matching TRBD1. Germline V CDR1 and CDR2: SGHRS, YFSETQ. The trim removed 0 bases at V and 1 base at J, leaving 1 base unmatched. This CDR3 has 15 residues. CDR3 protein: CASSLVGQSYNEQFF. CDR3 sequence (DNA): TGCGCCAGCAGCTTGGTGGGACAGTCCTACAATGAGCAGTTCTTC. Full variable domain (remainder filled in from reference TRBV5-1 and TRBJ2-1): KAGVTQTPRYLIKTRGQQVTLSCSPISGHRSVSWYQQTPGQGLQFLFEYFSETQRNKGNFPGRFSGRQFSNSRSEMNVSTLELGDSALYLCASSLVGQSYNEQFFGPGTRLTVL.

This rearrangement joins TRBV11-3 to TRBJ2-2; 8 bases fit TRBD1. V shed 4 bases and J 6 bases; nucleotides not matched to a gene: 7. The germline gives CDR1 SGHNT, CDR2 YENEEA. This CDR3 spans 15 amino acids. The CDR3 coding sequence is TGTGCCAGCAGCTCACGACAGGGGTCGGCCGGGGAGCTGTTTTTT. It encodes CASSSRQGSAGELFF.

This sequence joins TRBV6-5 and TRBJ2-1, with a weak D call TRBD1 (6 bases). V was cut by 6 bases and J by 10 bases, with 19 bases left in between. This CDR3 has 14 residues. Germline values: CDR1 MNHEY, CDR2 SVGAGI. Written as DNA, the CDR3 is TGTGCCAGCAGCCCCCCTGGGGGCACAAGGGAGCAGTTCTTC. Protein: CASSPPGGTREQFF.

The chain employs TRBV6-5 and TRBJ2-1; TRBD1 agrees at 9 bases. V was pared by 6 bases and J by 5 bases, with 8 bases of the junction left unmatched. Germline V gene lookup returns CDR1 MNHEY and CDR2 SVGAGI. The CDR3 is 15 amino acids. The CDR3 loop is CASRPQGAVNNEQFF. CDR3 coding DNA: TGTGCCAGCAGACCACAGGGGGCGGTGAACAATGAGCAGTTCTTC.